These 4 T cell receptor beta chains share one sample of origin, sequenced in a study of T cell changes during pregnancy in multiple sclerosis. The assay was immunoSEQ multiplex PCR, and TCRdb's table has in-frame clones only and misses some. The sample yields about 18,000 clones, around 89% seen once. This sample comprised CD4+ T cells from peripheral blood mononuclear cells, obtained in the first trimester of pregnancy. The receptors were gathered from a female donor in good health, enrolled as a control in a pregnancy study.

This sequence joins TRBV5-1 and TRBJ2-1, with 13 bases lining up with TRBD2. The CDR3 runs 16 residues. Germline V CDR1 and CDR2: SGHRS, YFSETQ. V shed 3 bases and J 7 bases; nucleotides not matched to a gene: 7. CDR3 sequence: CASSSTSGGTGNEQFF. CDR3 nucleotide sequence: TGCGCCAGCAGCTCGACTAGCGGGGGGACGGGGAATGAGCAGTTCTTC.

The chain links TRBV10-2 to TRBJ2-3; D remains ambiguous. The CDR3 has 13 residues. CDR1 WSHSY and CDR2 SAAADI come from the germline V gene. Trimming removed 4 bases from V and 4 bases from J, with 9 bases in between. The CDR3 reads CASSVSLADTQYF. The CDR3 DNA follows: TGCGCCAGCAGTGTTAGCCTTGCAGATACGCAGTATTTT.

CDR3 nucleotides: TGCAGCACCGAGGAGGACTCCAGGAATGGCTACACCTTC. It translates to CSTEEDSRNGYTF. This chain joins TRBV29-1 and TRBJ1-2, with unresolved D. Germline V CDR1 and CDR2: SQVTM, ANQGSEA. The CDR3 has 13 residues. Trimming stripped 8 bases from V and 6 bases from J, with 19 bases between.

This rearrangement joins TRBV7-7 to TRBJ2-2, with 7 bases matching TRBD1. Trimming cost V 5 bases and J 4 bases; bases outside gene matches: 7. Germline V gene data show CDR1 as SSHAT and CDR2 as FNYEAQ (reference sequence). The length of the CDR3 is 15 residues. DNA for the CDR3: TGTGCCAGCAGCGGACGACAGGGTGGCACCGGGGAGCTGTTTTTT. Translated: CASSGRQGGTGELFF.